The 16 T cell receptor beta chains below all came from one sample that was sequenced in a study of T cell clones after liver transplantation. The table came from immunoSEQ multiplex PCR; TCRdb's copy has only in-frame clones and leaves some out. This table has approximately 68,000 clones, approximately 80% appearing once. Sample: CD4+ T cells from blood, taken before liver transplant. These receptors were taken from a human donor who received a liver transplant.

This chain uses TRBV7-9 with TRBJ1-2; a weak D match, TRBD1 (6 bases). CDR1 is SEHNR, CDR2 FQNEAQ, per germline (reference sequence). V lost 5 bases and J lost 4, with 14 bases in between. This CDR3 has 14 amino acids. Here the CDR3 reads CASSPLGGAYGYTF. The CDR3 DNA reads as TGTGCCAGCAGCCCGCTGGGGGGGGCCTATGGCTACACCTTC. Based on the CDR3 plus reference TRBV7-9 and TRBJ1-2, the full variable domain is DTGVSQNPRHKITKRGQNVTFRCDPISEHNRLYWYRQTLGQGPEFLTYFQNEAQLEKSRLLSDRFSAERPKGSFSTLEIQRTEQGDSAMYLCASSPLGGAYGYTFGSGTRLTVV.

The chain recombines TRBV4-2 with TRBJ2-7, with 9 bases aligning to TRBD2. The CDR3 length is 18 residues. The germline V gene has CDR1 LGHNA and CDR2 YNFKEQ. V trimming: 2 bases; J trimming: 0 bases; junction bases outside the gene matches: 11. The CDR3 DNA reads as TGTGCCAGCAGCCAACAACACAATCTAGCGGGACGCTCCTACGAGCAGTACTTC. Amino acids: CASSQQHNLAGRSYEQYF.

V gene TRBV7-9 combines with J gene TRBJ2-7; no firm D call. The CDR3 sequence is 13 residues long. In germline, CDR1 is SEHNR, CDR2 FQNEAQ (reference sequence). V was shortened by 3 bases and J by 0 bases, with 6 bases between the two germline ends. The CDR3 sequence: CASSFTSSYEQYF. The CDR3 DNA sequence: TGTGCCAGCAGCTTCACAAGCTCCTACGAGCAGTACTTC.

The V and J genes are TRBV7-3 and TRBJ2-1; 12 bases agree with TRBD2. Trimming cost V 4 bases and J 3 bases; bases outside gene matches: 7. Germline V gene sequence: CDR1 SGHTA, CDR2 FQGTGA. This CDR3 comprises 17 residues. CDR3 amino acids: CASSSARTSGIYNEQFF. The CDR3 DNA reads as TGTGCCAGCAGCTCCGCAAGGACTAGCGGGATCTACAATGAGCAGTTCTTC. Together with reference TRBV7-3 and TRBJ2-1, the CDR3 gives the full variable domain: GAGVSQTPSNKVTEKGKYVELRCDPISGHTALYWYRQSLGQGPEFLIYFQGTGAADDSGLPNDRFFAVRPEGSVSTLKIQRTERGDSAVYLCASSSARTSGIYNEQFFGPGTRLTVL.

The chain employs TRBV2 and TRBJ1-2; 8 bases match TRBD1. This CDR3 is 14 amino acids long. Germline V lookup: CDR1 SNHLY, CDR2 FYNNEI. With V trimmed by 7 bases and J by 8 bases, 12 bases remained unmatched. The CDR3 sequence is CASTSSDRGGGYTF. Written as DNA, the CDR3 is TGTGCCAGCACCTCGTCCGACAGGGGAGGCGGCTACACCTTC.

The gene calls are TRBV7-3 and TRBJ2-6; the D is unclear. Trimming pared 5 bases from V and 2 bases from J, leaving 4 bases between. Germline V lookup: CDR1 SGHTA, CDR2 FQGTGA. This CDR3 region has 13 residues. CDR3 coding DNA: TGTGCCAGCAGCAGTCCTGGGGCCAACGTCCTGACTTTC. It encodes CASSSPGANVLTF.

The chain is built from TRBV19 and TRBJ2-1, with 8 positions matching TRBD2. In germline, CDR1 is LNHDA, CDR2 SQIVND (reference sequence). This CDR3 is 13 amino acids long. J gave up 7 bases and V 6 bases, and 5 bases lay outside the gene matches. The CDR3 here is CASSGRAINEQFF. CDR3 bases: TGTGCCAGTAGCGGGAGGGCCATTAATGAGCAGTTCTTC.

This clone was recorded a few times. The V call is TRBV27, the J call TRBJ1-5, with TRBD1 identical over 8 bases. The CDR3 sequence is 16 residues long. Germline V lookup: CDR1 MNHEY, CDR2 SMNVEV (reference sequence). The J segment lost 2 bases and the V segment lost 6 bases, leaving 9 bases of the junction unmatched. In nucleotides, the CDR3 is TGTGCCAGCAGCCCGACAGGGGTGAGCGGCAATCAGCCCCAGCATTTT. This codes for CASSPTGVSGNQPQHF.

This chain joins TRBV12-5 and TRBJ2-3, with D uncertain. This CDR3 is 12 amino acids long. Germline V CDR1 and CDR2: LGHNT, FRNRAP. V was clipped by 5 bases and J by 6 bases, with 9 bases between them. The CDR3 protein is CASGTTADTQYF. In DNA, the CDR3 is TGTGCTAGTGGTACCACAGCGGATACGCAGTATTTT.

V gene TRBV5-1 combines with J gene TRBJ2-2, with D perhaps matching TRBD1 or TRBD2 (6 bases each). Germline V gene lookup returns CDR1 SGHRS and CDR2 YFSETQ. V shed 4 bases and J shed 4 bases, with 20 bases lying between them. This CDR3 is 17 amino acids long. Here the CDR3 reads CASSTHQPGAGTGELFF. The CDR3 coding sequence is TGCGCCAGCAGCACCCATCAACCGGGGGCAGGCACCGGGGAGCTGTTTTTT.

This clone was recorded once. Here the CDR3 DNA reads TGTGCCAGCAGCCTGTCAGCGGGGGGAACAGGGAGGGCTGGAAACACCATATATTTT. Its translation is CASSLSAGGTGRAGNTIYF. J is TRBJ1-3 and V is TRBV7-8, with a tentative D call TRBD1 (6 bases). The CDR3 is made up of 19 amino acids. Per germline, CDR1 SGHVS and CDR2 FQNEAQ. Trimming left V 5 bases short and J 2 bases short, with 25 bases between.

The chain carries TRBV18 and TRBJ2-1, with D maybe TRBD2 (6 bases). V lost 3 bases and J 9 bases, leaving 18 bases between the germline ends. Germline values: CDR1 KGHSH, CDR2 LQKENI. The CDR3 runs to 15 residues. The CDR3 loop is CASSPPTDWRGEQFF. The CDR3 DNA reads TGTGCCAGCTCACCTCCAACGGACTGGAGGGGTGAGCAGTTCTTC.

J is TRBJ2-1 and V is TRBV11-3, with TRBD2 matching 10 bases. Germline V CDR1 and CDR2: SGHNT, YENEEA. V gave up 3 bases and J gave up 7 bases; unmatched junction bases: 6. This CDR3 is 15 amino acids long. The CDR3 DNA reads TGTGCCAGCAGCTTCGCTAGCGGGAGATCAAATGAGCAGTTCTTC. Its protein product is CASSFASGRSNEQFF.

This clone was counted a few times. The rearrangement joins TRBV5-1 to TRBJ2-5; no reliable D call. The V and J ends lost 2 bases and 1 base respectively, with 0 bases between them. The CDR3 extends over 11 amino acids. The germline V gene has CDR1 SGHRS and CDR2 YFSETQ. CDR3 region: CASSFQETQYF. The CDR3 bases are TGCGCCAGCAGCTTCCAAGAGACCCAGTACTTC.

The genes are TRBV28 and TRBJ1-1, with D tentatively TRBD1 (5 bases). Germline CDR1 and CDR2: MDHEN and SYDVKM. V shed 4 bases and J shed 5 bases, with 14 bases lying between them. The CDR3 has 14 residues. The CDR3: CASSSTGGWTEAFF. CDR3 nucleotides: TGTGCCAGCAGTTCAACAGGAGGATGGACTGAAGCTTTCTTT.

This clone was observed a single time. J is TRBJ1-2 and V is TRBV6-6; weak D call: TRBD1 (6 bases). This CDR3 has 13 amino acids. V was clipped by 0 bases and J by 6 bases, with 8 bases between them. The germline V gene has CDR1 MNHNY and CDR2 SVGAGI (reference sequence). CDR3 sequence (DNA): TGTGCCAGCAGTTACTCGAACAGGGATGGCTACACCTTC. Residues: CASSYSNRDGYTF.